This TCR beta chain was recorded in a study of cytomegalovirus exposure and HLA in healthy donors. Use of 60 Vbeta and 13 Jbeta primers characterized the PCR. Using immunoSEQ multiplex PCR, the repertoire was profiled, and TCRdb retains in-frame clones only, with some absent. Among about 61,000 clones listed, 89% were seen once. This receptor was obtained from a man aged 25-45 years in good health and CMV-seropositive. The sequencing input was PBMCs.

DNA for the CDR3: TGTGCCAGCAACACCGGACTTGGAGAGACCCAGTACTTC. Encoded protein: CASNTGLGETQYF. J is TRBJ2-5 and V is TRBV6-5, with D possibly being TRBD2 (5 bases). This CDR3 contains 13 residues. With 7 bases removed from V and 4 bases from J, the gap between germline ends came to 13 bases. CDR1 is MNHEY and CDR2 is SVGAGI in the germline V gene.